The 14 T cell receptor beta chains below were found in one sample sequenced in a study of regulatory T cells in long-lasting Graves disease (dated by TCRdb to the early 2020s). The time point label corresponds to: newly diagnosed GD, antithyroid drugs for less than 3 months. For both TCR sequencing and RNA sequencing, RNA was extracted from PBMCs using TRIzol. Library preparation employed multiplex PCR. For sequencing, an Illumina HiSeq 4000 was employed. To build TCR beta libraries, CDR3 regions were amplified by Arm-PCR using iRepertoire HTBI primers. In TCRdb, the public reads were trimmed at Q25 with fastp and aligned with MiXCR, with productive beta chains retained. Rows are unified per CDR3 protein, each entry keeping the most common DNA and genes. The sample has 400,000 to 500,000 distinct CDR3 sequences on record, approximately 16% of them singletons. Clones ranked in the top ten supply about 23% of the sample.

Separately, the same data were catalogued under a study of T cells in Graves' hyperthyroidism and ophthalmopathy.

The source was peripheral blood mononuclear cells (PBMCs), collected at new diagnosis, from a patient treated with antithyroid drugs. The receptors stem from a woman aged 18 to 35 with Graves disease. Donor details come from another sample of the same person, matched by shared clones.

This clonotype was found a few times. The J gene is TRBJ2-1, the V gene TRBV27, with D perhaps matching TRBD2 (6 bases). Looked up from germline, CDR1 is MNHEY and CDR2 is SMNVEV (reference sequence). The CDR3 runs 13 residues. V was pared by 4 bases and J by 9 bases, with 13 bases between. CDR3 region: CASSYPGEVEQFF. CDR3 bases: TGTGCCAGCAGTTACCCGGGAGAGGTTGAGCAGTTCTTC.

The chain links TRBV7-9 to TRBJ2-3, with 9 nucleotides matching TRBD1. This CDR3 contains 15 residues. J gave up 3 bases and V 4 bases, and 5 bases lay outside the gene matches. Germline assignment: CDR1 SEHNR and CDR2 FQNEAQ (reference sequence). The CDR3: CASSSGQGQTDTQYF. The CDR3, as DNA: TGTGCCAGCAGCTCGGGACAGGGTCAGACAGATACGCAGTATTTT.

This clonotype occurred many times. The chain is built from TRBV12-3 or TRBV12-4 and TRBJ1-1; D gene uncertain. The CDR3 loop spans 14 amino acids. The V end was cut by 1 base, the J end by 5 bases, with 11 bases between. The CDR3 spells CASSLGSSMTEAFF. In DNA form, the CDR3 reads TGTGCCAGCAGTTTAGGGTCCAGTATGACTGAAGCTTTCTTT.

This clonotype was recorded many times. J is TRBJ2-7 and V is TRBV11-3; D remains ambiguous. Per germline, CDR1 SGHNT and CDR2 YENEEA. The CDR3 contains 13 residues. Trimming took 1 base from V and 4 from J, leaving 8 bases between them. This chain's CDR3 is CASSLGNHYEQYF. CDR3 nucleotide sequence: TGTGCCAGCAGCTTAGGGAACCATTACGAGCAGTACTTC. The full variable domain, in which reference TRBV11-3 and TRBJ2-7 provide the parts outside the CDR3, is EAGVVQSPRYKIIEKKQPVAFWCNPISGHNTLYWYLQNLGQGPELLIRYENEEAVDDSQLPKDRFSAERLKGVDSTLKIQPAELGDSAVYLCASSLGNHYEQYFGPGTRLTVT.

This chain links TRBV12-3 or TRBV12-4 with TRBJ2-1, with 14 positions matching TRBD2. CDR3 size: 15 residues. The V and J ends lost 5 bases and 10 bases, in that order; junction bases with no gene match: 7. The CDR3 DNA reads TGTGCCAGCAGTCCCGGGACTAGCGGGAGTACGGAGCAGTTCTTC. Encoded protein: CASSPGTSGSTEQFF.

This clonotype was detected many times. In DNA form, the CDR3 reads TGTGCCAGCAGCCCGAACGATGCAGATACGCAGTATTTT. The encoded protein is CASSPNDADTQYF. The chain couples TRBV7-3 to TRBJ2-3; unclear D gene. Germline CDR1 and CDR2: SGHTA and FQGTGA. V dropped 5 bases and J dropped 4 bases, with 10 bases sitting between them. This CDR3 has 13 residues.

This clonotype has at least ten counts. The V call is TRBV7-2, the J call TRBJ2-3; 9 nucleotides match TRBD2. Germline CDR1 and CDR2: SGHTA and FQGNSA. With 2 bases clipped from V and 4 bases from J, the junction kept 13 bases outside the gene matches. CDR3 size: 18 residues. CDR3 sequence reads: CASSLYLGSGSFPDTQYF. The CDR3, as DNA: TGTGCCAGCAGCTTATATCTGGGTAGCGGGAGCTTCCCAGATACGCAGTATTTT. Drawing the rest from reference TRBV7-2 and TRBJ2-3, the complete variable domain is GAGVSQSPSNKVTEKGKDVELRCDPISGHTALYWYRQSLGQGLEFLIYFQGNSAPDKSGLPSDRFSAERTGGSVSTLTIQRTQQEDSAVYLCASSLYLGSGSFPDTQYFGPGTRLTVL.

This clonotype has at least ten counts. The V and J genes are TRBV16 and TRBJ1-2, with D possibly being TRBD1 (5 bases). Trimming removed 4 bases at V and 0 bases at J, with 12 bases between. The CDR3 contains 15 residues. Germline CDR1 and CDR2: KGHSY and FQNENV. CDR3 loop: CASSPGQQTNYGYTF. As DNA, the CDR3 is TGTGCCAGCAGCCCGGGGCAGCAAACTAACTATGGCTACACCTTC.

This clonotype appeared many times. This rearrangement joins TRBV7-8 to TRBJ2-5; D might be TRBD2 (5 bases). V was pared by 0 bases and J by 1 base, with 9 bases between. The CDR3 length is 15 residues. Germline V gene sequence: CDR1 SGHVS, CDR2 FQNEAQ. For the CDR3, the DNA is TGTGCCAGCAGCTTAGCGTCCGGACTCCAAGAGACCCAGTACTTC. Encoded protein: CASSLASGLQETQYF. The full variable domain, completed using reference TRBV7-8 and TRBJ2-5, is GAGVSQSPRYKVAKRGQDVALRCDPISGHVSLFWYQQALGQGPEFLTYFQNEAQLDKSGLPSDRFFAERPEGSVSTLKIQRTQQEDSAVYLCASSLASGLQETQYFGPGTRLLVL.

This rearrangement joins TRBV4-1 to TRBJ2-1, with 10 bases aligning to TRBD2. Germline CDR1 reads MGHRA; CDR2 reads YSYEKL. V lost 2 bases, J lost 7 bases, and 14 bases stayed unmatched. The CDR3 totals 18 residues. The CDR3 protein is CASSQFAQASGRENEQFF. CDR3 DNA: TGCGCCAGCAGCCAATTTGCACAGGCCAGCGGGAGGGAGAATGAGCAGTTCTTC.

This clonotype was seen repeatedly, ten times or more. V gene TRBV5-6 combines with J gene TRBJ2-5; 9 positions match TRBD2. CDR3 size: 15 residues. After removal of 1 base from V and 0 bases from J, the junction contained 1 base not matched to a gene. In germline, CDR1 is SGHDT, CDR2 YYEEEE. CDR3 in amino acids: CASSLLAGNQETQYF. CDR3 in DNA: TGTGCCAGCAGCTTGCTAGCGGGAAACCAAGAGACCCAGTACTTC.

This clonotype was observed a few times. The J gene is TRBJ1-5, the V gene TRBV6-1; 9 nucleotides agree with TRBD1. The junction had 8 bases not matched to a gene; V was cut back by 10 bases and J by 7 bases. The CDR3 covers 13 residues. The germline V gene encodes CDR1 MNHNS and CDR2 SASEGT. CDR3 in amino acids: CATWGQGEQPQHF. The CDR3 DNA reads TGTGCCACCTGGGGACAGGGCGAGCAGCCCCAGCATTTT.

In this sample, this clonotype turned up many times. The rearrangement uses TRBV18 and TRBJ2-7; no clear D gene. This CDR3 comprises 14 residues. Per the germline V gene, CDR1 is KGHSH and CDR2 is LQKENI. Trimming left V 6 bases short and J 7 bases short, with 19 bases between. The CDR3 reads CASSPVVGNREQYF. CDR3 DNA sequence: TGTGCCAGCTCGCCTGTGGTTGGGAATCGTGAGCAGTACTTC.

This clonotype has a count of ten or more. The rearrangement links TRBV20-1 to TRBJ2-7, with D uncertain. V was trimmed by 6 bases and J by 4 bases, leaving 16 bases between them. CDR3 length: 13 residues. Per the germline V gene, CDR1 is DFQATT and CDR2 is SNEGSKA (reference sequence). The CDR3, as DNA: TGCAGTGCCAGAAGAGACCAGAGATACGAGCAGTACTTC. It specifies CSARRDQRYEQYF.